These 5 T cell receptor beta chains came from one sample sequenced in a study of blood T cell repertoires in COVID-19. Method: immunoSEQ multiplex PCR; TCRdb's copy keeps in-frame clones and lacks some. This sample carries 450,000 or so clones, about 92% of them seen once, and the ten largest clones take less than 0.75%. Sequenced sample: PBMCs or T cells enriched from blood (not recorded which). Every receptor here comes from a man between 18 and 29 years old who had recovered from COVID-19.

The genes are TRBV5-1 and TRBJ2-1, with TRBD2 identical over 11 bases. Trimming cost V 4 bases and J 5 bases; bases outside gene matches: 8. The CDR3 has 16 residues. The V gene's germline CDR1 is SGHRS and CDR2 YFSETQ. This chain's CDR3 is CASSTGTSGNHNEQFF. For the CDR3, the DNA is TGCGCCAGCAGCACTGGGACTAGCGGAAACCACAATGAGCAGTTCTTC.

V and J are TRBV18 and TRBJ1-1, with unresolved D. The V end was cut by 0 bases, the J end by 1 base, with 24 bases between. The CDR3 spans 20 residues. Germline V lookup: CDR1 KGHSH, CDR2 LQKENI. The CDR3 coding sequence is TGTGCCAGCTCACCACCGAATCAGTTTGAGGGTTTAGGTCGGAACACTGAAGCTTTCTTT. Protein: CASSPPNQFEGLGRNTEAFF.

CDR3 DNA sequence: TGTGCCAGAAGCCTCCAGGGGGGAAACCAATACGAGCAGTACTTC. It specifies CARSLQGGNQYEQYF. This sequence joins TRBV5-3 and TRBJ2-7; TRBD1 is a possible D gene (7 bases). TRBV5-3 is reported as an ORF; its role is uncertain. The germline V and J ends were trimmed by 4 bases and 4 bases, with 18 bases remaining between them. This CDR3 spans 15 amino acids.

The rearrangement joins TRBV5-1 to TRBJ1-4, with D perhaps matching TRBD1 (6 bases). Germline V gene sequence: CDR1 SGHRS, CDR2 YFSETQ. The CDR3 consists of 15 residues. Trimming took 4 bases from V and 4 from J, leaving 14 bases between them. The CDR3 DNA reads TGCGCCAGCAGCCCGGGGGGCAATGATAATGAAAAACTGTTTTTT. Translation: CASSPGGNDNEKLFF.

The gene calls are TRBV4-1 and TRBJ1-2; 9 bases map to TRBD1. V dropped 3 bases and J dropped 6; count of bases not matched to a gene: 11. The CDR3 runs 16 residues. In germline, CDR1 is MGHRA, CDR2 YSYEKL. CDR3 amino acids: CASSQLTGGDLDGYTF. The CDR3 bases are TGCGCCAGCAGCCAGTTAACAGGGGGCGACCTTGATGGCTACACCTTC.